What follows describes a single T cell receptor (beta chain). The data are from a study of blood T cell repertoires in COVID-19. As originally analysed: Amplification of reference gene primers provided the estimated nucleated cell counts. Clones were read by immunoSEQ multiplex PCR, and TCRdb kept only the in-frame ones, dropping some. V and J calls and clone size come straight from that table; D and trimming were deduced from the DNA. The table records around 250,000 clones, 75% to 90% of them present only once. The CDR3 runs 14 residues. After removal of 8 bases from V and 1 base from J, the junction contained 4 bases not matched to a gene. The germline V gene has CDR1 MDHEN and CDR2 SYDVKM. The age range of participants was about 18 to 100 years, with residence in around 22 US areas. It was within 2 weeks before study entry that exposed participants met a COVID-19 case.

The specimen sequenced was PBMCs or T cells enriched from blood (not recorded which). The clonotype was recovered from a man between 50 and 59 years old who had been exposed to COVID-19. V and J are TRBV28 and TRBJ1-1; 10 bases agree with TRBD1. The CDR3 DNA follows: TGTGCCAGCCGGGACAGGGGAGGGAACACTGAAGCTTTCTTT. Protein: CASRDRGGNTEAFF. Variable domain in full (rest from reference TRBV28 and TRBJ1-1): DVKVTQSSRYLVKRTGEKVFLECVQDMDHENMFWYRQDPGLGLRLIYFSYDVKMKEKGDIPEGYSVSREKKERFSLILESASTNQTSMYLCASRDRGGNTEAFFGQGTRLTVV.